This record looks at one T cell receptor beta chain sequence and its context. CDR3 regions were amplified by Arm-PCR using iRepertoire HTBI primers to build TCR beta libraries. TCRdb recomputed calls from the multiplex PCR reads with MiXCR, one row per CDR3 protein. The sample contains 420,000 or so distinct CDR3 sequences, around 22% of which appear only once. Time point indicated: persistent/refractory GD, antithyroid drugs over 5 years with positive TRAb. The TCR library was made from RNA that had been extracted from PBMCs in TRIzol. Germline V gene data show CDR1 as MNHNS and CDR2 as SASEGT. Trimming pared 6 bases from V and 5 bases from J, leaving 14 bases between. The CDR3 loop spans 13 amino acids. The sample comes from a study of regulatory T cells in long-lasting Graves disease.

The sequences come from peripheral blood mononuclear cells (PBMCs), collected when the disease was refractory, from a patient treated with antithyroid drugs. The origin of this receptor is a female donor with Graves disease. The rearrangement uses TRBV6-1 and TRBJ2-7; D is uncertain. CDR3 in amino acids: CASRSGNYNEQYF. The CDR3 DNA is TGTGCCAGCAGGTCAGGAAATTACAACGAGCAGTACTTC.